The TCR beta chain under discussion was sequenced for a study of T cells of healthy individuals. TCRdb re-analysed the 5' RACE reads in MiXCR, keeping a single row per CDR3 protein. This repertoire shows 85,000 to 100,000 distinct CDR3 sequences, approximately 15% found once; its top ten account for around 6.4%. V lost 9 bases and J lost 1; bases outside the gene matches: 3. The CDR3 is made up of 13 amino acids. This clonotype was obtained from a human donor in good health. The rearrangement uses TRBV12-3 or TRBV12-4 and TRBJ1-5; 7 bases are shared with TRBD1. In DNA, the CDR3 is TGTGCCAGTGGGACAGCGAGCAATCAGCCCCAGCATTTT. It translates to CASGTASNQPQHF.